This TCR beta chain stems from a study of early T cells in non-severe SARS-CoV-2 infection. This CDR3 has 17 amino acids. V trimming: 4 bases; J trimming: 0 bases; junction bases outside the gene matches: 10. Germline CDR1 SGHVS, CDR2 FQNEAQ. TCRdb passed the 5' RACE reads through MiXCR, listing each CDR3 protein once. Among roughly 75,000 distinct CDR3 sequences, around 11% were seen once, and the ten largest hold about 4.8%. This clonotype was seen repeatedly, ten times or more. The rearrangement links TRBV7-8 to TRBJ1-1; the match to TRBD1 covers 8 bases. The sequence was collected from an adult who was a healthcare worker with PCR-confirmed SARS-CoV-2 infection or an uninfected control (not recorded which). The specimen was whole blood. CDR3 DNA sequence: TGTGCCAGCAGCTCTGACAGGGGTCAAGGGATGAACACTGAAGCTTTCTTT. Translated, it gives CASSSDRGQGMNTEAFF.